This T cell receptor beta chain was captured by sequencing in a study of T cell repertoires in cytomegalovirus infection. As for the study in general: Indications came from public TCR beta signatures; they pointed to CMV infection and to a matching HLA type.

This clonotype was counted a few times. What it recognizes is unknown. Overall study results and limits: Dominating the ex vivo response were HLA-C-restricted CMV-specific TCR beta clonotypes. Carriers of CMV plus the relevant HLA were identified by cumulative public TCR beta family frequency.

TCRdb fed the reads into MiXCR, producing one record per CDR3 protein. The sample holds a few hundred thousand distinct CDR3 sequences, more than 15% seen once. Sequenced material: CD8+ T cells from PBMCs. The clonotype originates from a human donor in good health (CMV status not recorded). Some clones in this sample may be carry-over from other donors' samples.

The CDR3 sequence: CASSLNGASWPFF. The CDR3 nucleotides are TGTGCCAGCAGCTTGAATGGGGCAAGTTGGCCGTTCTTT. The chain couples TRBV5-5 to TRBJ1-1; perhaps TRBD1 as D (5 bases). Germline CDR1 and CDR2: SGHKS and YYEKEE (reference sequence). Trimming cost V 1 base and J 14 bases, with 18 bases left between them. CDR3 size: 13 residues.